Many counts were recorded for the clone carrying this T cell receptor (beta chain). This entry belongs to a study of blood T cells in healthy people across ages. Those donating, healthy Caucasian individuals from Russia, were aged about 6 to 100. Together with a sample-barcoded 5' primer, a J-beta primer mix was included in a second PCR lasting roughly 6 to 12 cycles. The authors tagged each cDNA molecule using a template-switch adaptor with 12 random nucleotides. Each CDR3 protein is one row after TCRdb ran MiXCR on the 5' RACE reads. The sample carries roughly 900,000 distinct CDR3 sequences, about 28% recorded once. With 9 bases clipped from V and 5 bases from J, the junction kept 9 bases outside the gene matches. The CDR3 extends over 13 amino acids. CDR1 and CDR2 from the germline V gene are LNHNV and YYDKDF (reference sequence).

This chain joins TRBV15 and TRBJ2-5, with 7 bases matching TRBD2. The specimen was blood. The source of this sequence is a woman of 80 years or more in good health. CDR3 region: CATNTGGRETQYF. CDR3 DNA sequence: TGTGCCACTAATACGGGGGGAAGGGAGACCCAGTACTTC.